This is a list of T cell receptor beta chains from one sample in a study of shared clonotypes between healthy human individuals. Clones were read by immunoSEQ multiplex PCR, and TCRdb kept only the in-frame ones, dropping some. The repertoire holds about 1.1 million clones, with 75% to 80% as singletons. The sample consisted of memory CD4+ T cells from PBMCs. Receptor source: a man between 18 and 35 years old in good health. Some clones in this sample may be carry-over from other donors' samples. CDR3s include the opening cysteine and the closing phenylalanine or tryptophan. A D gene is named only where the DNA matches it firmly. Clone size is not always given. Where it is, it says once, few, many or a class for expanded clones.

NA,TRBJ1-2,NA,TRBV28,TGTGCCACCATGACAAGCACTTATGGCTACACCTTC,CATMTSTYGYTF
NA,TRBJ2-7,NA,TRBV7-9,TGTGCCAGCAGCTCAGAAGACCATCTCTACTCCGAGCAGTACTTC,CASSSEDHLYSEQYF
NA,TRBJ2-7,TRBD1,TRBV15,TGTGCCACCAGCGGGACAGGGATCTACGAGCAGTACTTC,CATSGTGIYEQYF
NA,TRBJ1-2,TRBD1,TRBV4-1,TGCGCCAGCAGCACCCGGGACAGGGAAGCTGGGGGCTACACCTTC,CASSTRDREAGGYTF
NA,TRBJ2-1,TRBD2,TRBV7-9,TGCGCCAGCAGCCAATTTGGCGGGAGCTCATACAATGAGCAGTTCTTC,CASSQFGGSSYNEQFF
NA,TRBJ2-7,NA,TRBV2,TGTGCCAGCAGTGGTGGGCAGTCCGTAGGGTACGAGCAGTACTTC,CASSGGQSVGYEQYF
NA,TRBJ1-4,NA,TRBV5-8,TGTGCCAGCAGCTTAGTTGGGGGCGAAAAACTGTTTTTT,CASSLVGGEKLFF
NA,TRBJ2-7,TRBD2,TRBV27,TGTGCCACCAAAACCTCGTCGGGGACTAGCGGGAGCTCCTACGAGCAGTACTTC,CATKTSSGTSGSSYEQYF
NA,TRBJ2-7,NA,TRBV18,TGTGCCAGCTCGGCGGGTCGTGTTTCCTACGAGCAGTACTTC,CASSAGRVSYEQYF
NA,TRBJ2-4,NA,TRBV29-1,TGCAGCGCCGGGGACGGAGCCAAAAACATTCAGTACTTC,CSAGDGAKNIQYF
once,TRBJ1-3,NA,TRBV10-2,TGCGCCACCGCGGCGGTCTCTGGAAACACCATATATTTT,CATAAVSGNTIYF
NA,TRBJ1-2,NA,TRBV30,TGTGCCTGGAGTAGATTTTTGATAACCAAGCAGAACTATGGCTACACCTTC,CAWSRFLITKQNYGYTF
NA,TRBJ2-1,TRBD2,TRBV5-6,TGTGCCAGCAGCTCCACTAGCGGGAGTTCCTACAATGAGCAGTTCTTC,CASSSTSGSSYNEQFF
NA,TRBJ2-7,TRBD2,TRBV5-5,TGTGCCAGCAGCCTAGGACTAGCGGCAGATATCTACGAGCAGTACTTC,CASSLGLAADIYEQYF
NA,TRBJ2-1,NA,TRBV5-1,TGCGCCAGCAGCTTACAGGGATTCGATAGTAATGAGCAGTTCTTC,CASSLQGFDSNEQFF
once,TRBJ2-7,NA,TRBV6-1,TGTGCCAGCATTTTGTACCCTAGCCACGAGCAGTACTTC,CASILYPSHEQYF
NA,TRBJ1-5,NA,TRBV28,TGTGCCAGCAGTTTCAGGGGCCCGGGGTCCAATCAGCCCCAGCATTTT,CASSFRGPGSNQPQHF
few,TRBJ2-1,NA,TRBV7-5,TGTGCCAGAGCCGGGACTAGCGGCAACAAGGGCTACAATGAGCAGTTCTTC,CARAGTSGNKGYNEQFF
NA,TRBJ2-3,NA,TRBV27,TGTGCCAGCAGTACCGTAGGGGATACGCAGTATTTT,CASSTVGDTQYF
NA,TRBJ2-1,NA,TRBV5-4,TGTGCCAGCAGCTTGGACGTGTCTAGCGTGTACAATGAGCAGTTCTTC,CASSLDVSSVYNEQFF
NA,TRBJ1-5,NA,TRBV18,TGTGCCAGCTCACCGGGACACCCAAGACAGCCCCAGCATTTT,CASSPGHPRQPQHF
few,TRBJ1-5,NA,TRBV18,TGTGCCAGCTCAGAAGGTACGAGGGTGGCTCAGCCCCAGCATTTT,CASSEGTRVAQPQHF
once,TRBJ2-6,NA,TRBV6-1,TGTGCCAGCAGTGAACGACGGTCCTCTGGGGCCAACGTCCTGACTTTC,CASSERRSSGANVLTF
NA,TRBJ2-1,TRBD2,TRBV6-5,TGTGCCAGCAGTTACTCTCTAGCGGGAAGCTACAATGAGCAGTTCTTC,CASSYSLAGSYNEQFF
NA,TRBJ2-7,TRBD1,TRBV5-8,TGTGCCAGCAGCGCGGGACAGGGTCGCTACGAGCAGTACTTC,CASSAGQGRYEQYF
once,TRBJ1-4,NA,TRBV10-3,TGTGCCATCAGTGAGTCCCTTCGGGTTAATGAAAAACTGTTTTTT,CAISESLRVNEKLFF
once,TRBJ2-5,TRBD1,TRBV5-1,TGCGCCAGCAGCAAAACAGGGGGCAGGGGAGAGACCCAGTACTTC,CASSKTGGRGETQYF
few,TRBJ2-5,NA,TRBV7-2,TGTGCCAGCAGCCCGGACAGACAAGAGACCCAGTACTTC,CASSPDRQETQYF
NA,TRBJ2-4,TRBD2,TRBV9,TGTGCCAGCAGCGCTAGCGGCTACGAAAACATTCAGTACTTC,CASSASGYENIQYF
NA,TRBJ1-6,NA,TRBV7-2,TGTGCCAGCAGCTTAGAGCGGGGTTCACCCCTCCACTTT,CASSLERGSPLHF
NA,TRBJ2-1,TRBD1,TRBV5-6,TGTGCCAGCGGCCGGTGGGACAGGGGCCACAATGAGCAGTTCTTC,CASGRWDRGHNEQFF
NA,TRBJ2-1,NA,TRBV5-6,TGTGCCAGCAGCTTGGGATCGGGACCCAATGAGCAGTTCTTC,CASSLGSGPNEQFF
few,TRBJ1-1,NA,TRBV14,TGTGCCAGCAGCCAAGTTCAGGGGTTGACTGAAGCTTTCTTT,CASSQVQGLTEAFF
NA,TRBJ1-1,NA,TRBV29-1,TGCAGCGGACGACCGGGAGTTCTTAACACTGAAGCTTTCTTT,CSGRPGVLNTEAFF
NA,TRBJ2-3,NA,TRBV15,TGTGCCACCAGCAGAAGGGTCCTTGCGGGGACCATGGATACGCAGTATTTT,CATSRRVLAGTMDTQYF
NA,TRBJ2-7,NA,TRBV2,TGTGCCAGCAGTGAGGGGCCGGGCCAAAGCCCCTACGAGCAGTACTTC,CASSEGPGQSPYEQYF
few,TRBJ1-1,TRBD1,TRBV5-1,TGCGCCAGCAGCTCTCTGGGACAGCTCCCTGGCGGGGGCACTGAAGCTTTCTTT,CASSSLGQLPGGGTEAFF